This passage covers 32 T cell receptor beta chains from one sample sequenced in a study of read filtering for tumor transcriptome and immune sequencing. This library used roughly 0.4 ug RNA and molecular barcoded adaptors spanning alpha/delta and beta/gamma chains. TCRdb re-called the reads through MiXCR, storing one row per CDR3 protein. The sample consists of approximately 59,000 distinct CDR3 sequences, 9% to 15% of them appearing once. What was sequenced was a population of CD138-negative cells sorted from bone marrow. These receptors originate from a donor older than 35 with multiple myeloma.

The chain recombines TRBV5-1 with TRBJ2-5; D gene unclear. The CDR3 consists of 14 residues. Trimming stripped 0 bases from V and 5 bases from J, with 11 bases between. Per germline, CDR1 SGHRS and CDR2 YFSETQ. The CDR3, as DNA: TGCGCCAGCAGCTTGGCCGGGCCAGAGGAGACCCAGTACTTC. This encodes CASSLAGPEETQYF. The full variable domain, with the rest looked up from reference TRBV5-1 and TRBJ2-5, is KAGVTQTPRYLIKTRGQQVTLSCSPISGHRSVSWYQQTPGQGLQFLFEYFSETQRNKGNFPGRFSGRQFSNSRSEMNVSTLELGDSALYLCASSLAGPEETQYFGPGTRLLVL.

This clonotype was observed many times. The rearrangement joins TRBV5-1 to TRBJ1-2, with a tentative D call TRBD1 (6 bases). V dropped 4 bases and J dropped 7 bases, with 17 bases sitting between them. The germline gives CDR1 SGHRS, CDR2 YFSETQ. The length of the CDR3 is 14 residues. CDR3 in DNA: TGCGCCAGCAGCACCGGTCCCCAGGGGTCTGGCTACACCTTC. This sequence encodes CASSTGPQGSGYTF.

This chain joins TRBV3-1 and TRBJ2-5; no definite D call. CDR3 length: 14 amino acids. The V gene lost 6 bases and the J gene lost 2 bases, with 13 bases spanning the gap. Germline-derived CDR1 and CDR2 are LGHDT and YNNKEL (reference sequence). CDR3 protein: CASSQWAKQETQYF. In DNA, the CDR3 is TGTGCCAGCAGTCAATGGGCCAAGCAAGAGACCCAGTACTTC.

This clonotype is medium-sized by share. The chain uses TRBV5-4 and TRBJ2-3, with unresolved D. Germline V gene lookup returns CDR1 SGHNT and CDR2 YYREEE (reference sequence). This CDR3 region has 14 residues. V lost 6 bases and J 8 bases, leaving 19 bases between the germline ends. The CDR3 region has the DNA TGTGCCAGCACCGTCGCGTCTACACCTGGTACGCAGTATTTT. Protein sequence: CASTVASTPGTQYF. Drawing the rest from reference TRBV5-4 and TRBJ2-3, the complete variable domain is ETGVTQSPTHLIKTRGQQVTLRCSSQSGHNTVSWYQQALGQGPQFIFQYYREEENGRGNFPPRFSGLQFPNYSSELNVNALELDDSALYLCASTVASTPGTQYFGPGTRLTVL.

As regards this clonotype: This could be a read error, since a much larger clone is one nucleotide away. The V call is TRBV27, the J call TRBJ2-5; D might be TRBD2 (5 bases). V was clipped by 2 bases and J by 7 bases, with 11 bases between them. The CDR3 runs 13 residues. Germline CDR1 reads MNHEY; CDR2 reads SMNVEV (reference sequence). DNA for the CDR3: TGTGCCAGCAGTTTACAGAGGGCGGGGACCCAGTACTTC. It encodes CASSLQRAGTQYF.

The sample holds many counts of this clonotype. The chain recombines TRBV5-1 with TRBJ1-2; weak D call: TRBD1 (5 bases). The CDR3 sequence is 14 residues long. Trimming stripped 1 base from V and 8 bases from J, with 15 bases between. The germline V gene encodes CDR1 SGHRS and CDR2 YFSETQ. This CDR3 is CASSLIGGIEGYTF. The CDR3 nucleotides are TGCGCCAGCAGCTTGATTGGGGGAATCGAGGGCTACACCTTC.

This clonotype was detected only a few times. The chain combines TRBV19 with TRBJ2-7, with 7 bases fitting TRBD1. Germline CDR1 is LNHDA and CDR2 is SQIVND (reference sequence). Trimming removed 6 bases from V and 2 bases from J; junction bases left unmatched: 7. CDR3 length equals 14 residues. The CDR3 region is CASSKQGSPYEQYF. CDR3 sequence (DNA): TGTGCCAGTAGCAAACAGGGGTCCCCCTACGAGCAGTACTTC.

In its sample, this clonotype was seen many times. The CDR3 sequence is CASSQHTGATNEKLFF. The DNA for the CDR3 is TGCGCCAGCAGCCAGCACACAGGGGCAACTAATGAAAAACTGTTTTTT. This chain connects TRBV5-1 to TRBJ1-4; TRBD1 aligns across 7 bases. This CDR3 has 16 residues. V gave up 4 bases and J gave up 0 bases; unmatched junction bases: 6. CDR1 is SGHRS and CDR2 is YFSETQ in the germline V gene. Together with reference TRBV5-1 and TRBJ1-4, the CDR3 gives the full variable domain: KAGVTQTPRYLIKTRGQQVTLSCSPISGHRSVSWYQQTPGQGLQFLFEYFSETQRNKGNFPGRFSGRQFSNSRSEMNVSTLELGDSALYLCASSQHTGATNEKLFFGSGTQLSVL.

On this clonotype itself: This may arise from a read error, as a much more abundant clone is one base away. The chain combines TRBV5-1 with TRBJ1-5; 9 bases match TRBD1. Germline loops: CDR1 SGHRS, CDR2 YFSETQ. CDR3 length: 17 residues. CDR3 sequence reads: CASSLAASGQGNQPQRF. The DNA of the CDR3 is TGCGCCAGCAGCTTGGCCGCCTCGGGACAGGGAAATCAGCCCCAGCGTTTT.

This clonotype was seen at least ten times. The J gene is TRBJ2-7, the V gene TRBV7-9; no clear D gene. V lost 5 bases and J lost 5, with 13 bases in between. The CDR3 is 13 amino acids. CDR1 and CDR2 from the germline V gene are SEHNR and FQNEAQ (reference sequence). The CDR3 sequence: CASSTPWDHEQYF. CDR3 DNA: TGTGCCAGCAGCACCCCGTGGGATCACGAGCAGTACTTC.

The table lists this clonotype with many counts. This sequence joins TRBV9 and TRBJ1-1, with D perhaps matching TRBD1 (5 bases). CDR1 is SGDLS and CDR2 is YYNGEE in the germline V gene. The CDR3 length is 14 residues. V was cut by 6 bases and J by 3 bases, with 15 bases left in between. CDR3 sequence reads: CASKKVGVDTEAFF. The CDR3 DNA follows: TGTGCCAGCAAAAAGGTAGGGGTGGACACTGAAGCTTTCTTT.

This clonotype was detected a few times. This chain uses TRBV29-1 with TRBJ2-1; TRBD1 aligns across 12 bases. This CDR3 contains 14 residues. V lost 3 bases to trimming and J lost 9 bases; unmatched junction nucleotides: 6. Germline V gives CDR1 SQVTM, CDR2 ANQGSEA. CDR3 sequence: CSVEGTGGKVEQFF. Here the CDR3 DNA reads TGCAGCGTTGAGGGGACAGGGGGCAAGGTTGAGCAGTTCTTC.

This clonotype was recorded many times. The gene calls are TRBV4-1 and TRBJ2-1, with 11 bases aligning to TRBD2. This CDR3 has 15 residues. V trimming: 2 bases; J trimming: 7 bases; junction bases outside the gene matches: 4. Germline CDR1 and CDR2: MGHRA and YSYEKL. The CDR3 DNA reads TGCGCCAGCAGCCAACTAGCGGGGGGCGGGAATGAGCAGTTCTTC. Protein sequence: CASSQLAGGGNEQFF.

This clonotype showed up many times. The V and J genes are TRBV18 and TRBJ2-4, with D possibly being TRBD2 (6 bases). Germline CDR1 KGHSH, CDR2 LQKENI. The CDR3 is 13 residues long. V lost 5 bases to trimming and J lost 5 bases, with 10 bases between them. In DNA, the CDR3 is TGTGCCAGCTCAACCGGGGAGGAAAACATTCAGTACTTC. Encoded protein: CASSTGEENIQYF.

Turning to this clonotype: A read error may be the cause here, since a much bigger clone is one base away. The chain carries TRBV18 and TRBJ2-5; no reliable D call. Germline V lookup: CDR1 KGHSH, CDR2 LQKENI. This CDR3 spans 13 amino acids. Trimming shortened V by 4 bases and J by 1 base, and 7 bases separated the two germline ends. The CDR3 reads CASSLSLQETQYF. In DNA, the CDR3 is TGTGCCAGCTCACTGAGCCTCCAAGAGACCCAGTACTTC.

The chain uses TRBV28 and TRBJ2-3, with a possible D match to TRBD2 (5 bases). Germline V gives CDR1 MDHEN, CDR2 SYDVKM. The germline V and J ends were trimmed by 5 bases and 0 bases, with 9 bases remaining between them. CDR3 length: 14 amino acids. CDR3 sequence: CASSRDPSTDTQYF. In DNA form, the CDR3 reads TGTGCCAGCAGTCGGGATCCTAGCACAGATACGCAGTATTTT.

This clonotype was found many times. The genes are TRBV6-6 and TRBJ2-3, with 8 bases lining up with TRBD1. Germline assignment: CDR1 MNHNY and CDR2 SVGAGI (reference sequence). CDR3 size: 15 residues. The V segment lost 5 bases and the J segment 1 base; nucleotides outside the gene matches: 5. This chain's CDR3 is CASSPDRVGTDTQYF. The CDR3 nucleotides are TGTGCCAGCAGTCCGGACAGGGTCGGCACAGATACGCAGTATTTT.

This clonotype was recorded many times. The rearrangement joins TRBV11-2 to TRBJ2-5; D gene unclear. This CDR3 has 11 amino acids. Trimming removed 7 bases at V and 4 bases at J, with 7 bases between. The V gene's germline CDR1 is SGHAT and CDR2 FQNNGV. The CDR3 DNA follows: TGTGCCAGCACCCAAGGAGAGACCCAGTACTTC. It is translated as CASTQGETQYF.

The table lists this clonotype with many counts. This chain links TRBV5-1 with TRBJ1-3; the D is unclear. With 4 bases removed from V and 0 bases from J, the gap between germline ends came to 2 bases. Germline V CDR1 and CDR2: SGHRS, YFSETQ. This CDR3 is 12 amino acids long. The CDR3 nucleotides read TGCGCCAGCAGCGTCTCTGGAAACACCATATATTTT. Protein product: CASSVSGNTIYF.

This clonotype came up many times. This may arise from a read error, as a much more abundant clone is one base away. The chain is built from TRBV18 and TRBJ2-1, with D uncertain. This CDR3 comprises 15 residues. V was trimmed by 2 bases and J by 9 bases, leaving 17 bases between them. Germline V gene sequence: CDR1 KGHSH, CDR2 LQKENI. CDR3 in amino acids: CASSPAGRENSEQFF. In DNA form, the CDR3 reads TGTGCCAGCTCACCAGCCGGTCGAGAAAACAGTGAGCAGTTCTTC.

This clonotype was seen a handful of times. The chain uses TRBV4-2 and TRBJ2-3, with unresolved D. The germline gives CDR1 LGHNA, CDR2 YNFKEQ. The CDR3 spans 16 residues. With 0 bases removed from V and 0 bases from J, the gap between germline ends came to 10 bases. For the CDR3, the DNA is TGTGCCAGCAGCCAAGAGGGAACAGAGAGCACAGATACGCAGTATTTT. Protein product: CASSQEGTESTDTQYF.

The rearrangement uses TRBV2 and TRBJ2-3; 7 bases are shared with TRBD2. The length of the CDR3 is 11 residues. V trimming: 10 bases; J trimming: 8 bases; junction bases outside the gene matches: 6. Germline CDR1 and CDR2: SNHLY and FYNNEI. The DNA for the CDR3 is TGTGCCACCGGGAGGTATGCTACGCAGTATTTT. Its protein product is CATGRYATQYF. The full variable domain, rest sourced from reference TRBV2 and TRBJ2-3, is EPEVTQTPSHQVTQMGQEVILRCVPISNHLYFYWYRQILGQKVEFLVSFYNNEISEKSEIFDDQFSVERPDGSNFTLKIRSTKLEDSAMYFCATGRYATQYFGPGTRLTVL.

This clonotype was recorded many times. The chain couples TRBV29-1 to TRBJ2-7; TRBD1 agrees at 7 bases. Germline CDR1 reads SQVTM; CDR2 reads ANQGSEA. V dropped 4 bases and J dropped 6; count of bases not matched to a gene: 6. The CDR3 is 12 residues long. The CDR3 region is CSVARGRTEQYF. For the CDR3, the DNA is TGCAGCGTTGCTAGGGGGCGTACCGAGCAGTACTTC.

This clonotype was counted ten times or more. The chain joins TRBV5-1 to TRBJ2-1; 8 positions agree with TRBD1. The V and J ends lost 4 bases and 8 bases, in that order; junction bases with no gene match: 11. This CDR3 contains 15 residues. CDR1 is SGHRS, CDR2 YFSETQ, per germline. The CDR3 sequence: CASSAVGQGDHEQFF. CDR3 sequence (DNA): TGCGCCAGCAGCGCGGTAGGACAGGGAGATCATGAGCAGTTCTTC.

This clonotype was seen many times. The chain has TRBV10-3 and TRBJ2-7; no reliable D call. The CDR3 extends over 12 amino acids. Deletions cut 6 bases from V and 5 bases from J, with 11 bases between. CDR1 is ENHRY and CDR2 is SYGVKD in the germline V gene. For the CDR3, the DNA is TGTGCCATCAGCCCGGGCGCGAACGAGCAGTACTTC. This gives the protein CAISPGANEQYF.

Ten or more counts support this clonotype. V gene TRBV15 combines with J gene TRBJ2-3; D is unclear. V was pared by 8 bases and J by 2 bases, with 11 bases between. The CDR3 is 13 amino acids. Germline V gene lookup returns CDR1 LNHNV and CDR2 YYDKDF (reference sequence). The CDR3 reads CATRRLPTDTQYF. The CDR3 nucleotides read TGTGCCACCCGAAGGCTACCCACAGATACGCAGTATTTT.

This clonotype was counted a few times. A much larger clone differs from this one at a single base, so this may be a read error. The chain couples TRBV7-8 to TRBJ1-1; perhaps TRBD1 as D (6 bases). CDR1 is SGHVS and CDR2 is FQNEAQ in the germline V gene. This CDR3 region has 15 residues. In DNA form, the CDR3 reads TGTGCCGGCAGCCCGACAGGAGGATCGACCACTGAAGCTTTCTTT. Amino acids: CAGSPTGGSTTEAFF.

There are many counts of this clonotype. V is TRBV7-9 and J is TRBJ2-5; D gene ambiguous. The germline V gene has CDR1 SEHNR and CDR2 FQNEAQ (reference sequence). This CDR3 contains 12 residues. The ends were cut back, 1 base at V and 5 bases at J, with 5 bases in the middle. For the CDR3, the DNA is TGTGCCAGCAGCTTAGTAGGGGAGACCCAGTACTTC. This translates into CASSLVGETQYF.

This clonotype was seen repeatedly, ten times or more. This chain joins TRBV7-3 and TRBJ2-2; D possibly matches TRBD1 or TRBD2 (5 bases each). CDR3 length equals 14 residues. V lost 1 base to trimming and J lost 6 bases, with 9 bases between them. Per the germline V gene, CDR1 is SGHTA and CDR2 is FQGTGA. CDR3 amino acids: CASSLRGSSGELFF. CDR3 sequence (DNA): TGTGCCAGCAGCTTAAGGGGGTCGTCCGGGGAGCTGTTTTTT.

In this sample, this clonotype turned up many times. The J gene is TRBJ2-5, the V gene TRBV2, with a possible D match to TRBD1 (5 bases). The germline CDR1 and CDR2 sequences are SNHLY and FYNNEI. The germline V and J ends were trimmed by 8 bases and 1 base, with 8 bases remaining between them. This CDR3 region has 12 residues. CDR3 coding DNA: TGTGCCAGCTGCAGGGTCCAAGAGACCCAGTACTTC. It is translated as CASCRVQETQYF.

This clonotype was recorded at least ten times. V usage is TRBV18 and J usage is TRBJ2-5, with 7 bases matching TRBD1. The CDR3 is made up of 16 amino acids. V gave up 0 bases and J gave up 1 base; unmatched junction bases: 5. Germline V CDR1 and CDR2: KGHSH, LQKENI. CDR3 in DNA: TGTGCCAGCTCACCACCCGGGACAGCAACCCAAGAGACCCAGTACTTC. Encoded protein: CASSPPGTATQETQYF.

Ten or more counts support this clonotype. The chain carries TRBV3-1 and TRBJ1-1; D is undetermined. Trimming took 1 base from V and 9 from J, leaving 12 bases between them. The V gene's germline CDR1 is LGHDT and CDR2 YNNKEL (reference sequence). This CDR3 spans 13 amino acids. CDR3 loop: CASSQGETSKAFF. CDR3 coding DNA: TGTGCCAGCAGCCAAGGGGAGACCAGCAAAGCTTTCTTT.